These 14 T cell receptor beta chains share one sample of origin, sequenced in a study of neurological immune-mediated disorders. Each CDR3 protein is one row after TCRdb ran MiXCR on the 5' RACE reads. The sample comprises roughly 25,000 distinct CDR3 sequences, approximately 13% of which are singletons, and roughly 5% rests with the top ten. The sample's time point: technical triplicate 1. What was sequenced was CD4+ T cells from blood. The receptors come from a female donor with HTLV-1-associated myelopathy (HAM/TSP).

This clonotype is medium-sized. The rearrangement links TRBV2 to TRBJ2-7; D may be TRBD1 (6 bases). The V end was cut by 7 bases, the J end by 3 bases, with 13 bases between. The germline V gene has CDR1 SNHLY and CDR2 FYNNEI. This CDR3 contains 13 residues. The chain's CDR3 is CASTRDTLYEQYF. DNA for the CDR3: TGTGCCAGCACCCGGGACACACTCTACGAGCAGTACTTC.

Remarks on this clonotype: A much more abundant neighbour one base away suggests this may be a read error. The chain is built from TRBV18 and TRBJ2-3; 9 positions match TRBD1. This CDR3 spans 17 amino acids. Germline V gene sequence: CDR1 KGHSH, CDR2 LQKENI. The CDR3 nucleotides are TGTGTCAGCTCATCCTCGGGACAGGGAAGGAGCACAGATACGCAGTATTTT. Encoded protein: CVSSSSGQGRSTDTQYF.

This clonotype counts as medium-sized. V gene TRBV29-1 combines with J gene TRBJ2-1; 8 bases match TRBD2. The ends lost 6 bases at V and 7 bases at J; junction bases unmatched: 11. Germline V CDR1 and CDR2: SQVTM, ANQGSEA. CDR3 length equals 14 residues. The CDR3 protein is CSVGREARRNEQFF. Written as DNA, the CDR3 is TGCAGCGTGGGGCGGGAGGCACGGCGAAATGAGCAGTTCTTC.

In its sample, this clonotype was seen many times. J is TRBJ1-6 and V is TRBV9; 7 nucleotides align to TRBD1. The trim removed 4 bases at V and 10 bases at J, leaving 11 bases unmatched. CDR1 SGDLS and CDR2 YYNGEE come from the germline V gene. The CDR3 extends over 15 amino acids. The CDR3 nucleotides read TGTGCCAGCAGCCCTCGACAGGGACAAGACTCACCCCTCCACTTT. Amino acid sequence: CASSPRQGQDSPLHF.

This clonotype was observed once. Its ends do not fully match the called genes, so a read error is possible. The chain is built from TRBV20-1 and TRBJ2-7, with D possibly being TRBD1 or TRBD2 (5 bases each). The CDR3 spans 15 residues. Germline CDR1 is DFQATT and CDR2 is SNEGSKA (reference sequence). The CDR3 region is CSAGAVRGVSSYEQF. The CDR3 nucleotides read TGCAGTGCTGGAGCCGTACGGGGCGTGAGCTCCTACGAGCAGTTC.

The chain combines TRBV4-2 with TRBJ1-2; D unresolved. V shed 1 base and J shed 2 bases, with 11 bases lying between them. The CDR3 totals 15 residues. The germline CDR1 and CDR2 sequences are LGHNA and YNFKEQ. CDR3 DNA: TGTGCCAGCAGCCAAGGAGGAGACGGCAACTATGGCTACACCTTC. Encoded protein: CASSQGGDGNYGYTF.

This clonotype was recorded many times. CDR3 coding DNA: TGTGCCAGCAGCTTAATGGGGACAGTAAATCAGCCCCAGCATTTT. It translates to CASSLMGTVNQPQHF. This chain joins TRBV5-5 and TRBJ1-5; 7 bases fit TRBD1. This CDR3 comprises 15 residues. CDR1 and CDR2 (germline): SGHKS, YYEKEE (reference sequence). V trimming: 2 bases; J trimming: 4 bases; junction bases outside the gene matches: 6.

Ten or more counts support this clonotype. The gene calls are TRBV10-3 and TRBJ2-2; the match to TRBD2 covers 9 bases. The junction had 8 bases not matched to a gene; V was cut back by 10 bases and J by 5 bases. CDR1 and CDR2 from the germline V gene are ENHRY and SYGVKD. The CDR3 extends over 14 amino acids. CDR3 protein: CATLAGERTGELFF. CDR3 DNA: TGTGCCACCTTAGCGGGAGAGAGAACCGGGGAGCTGTTTTTT.

This clonotype occurred many times. The gene calls are TRBV5-1 and TRBJ1-3, with unresolved D. The CDR3 has 14 amino acids. Germline CDR1 SGHRS, CDR2 YFSETQ. Trimming removed 5 bases at V and 2 bases at J, with 11 bases between. The CDR3 is CASRTDHTGNTIYF. The CDR3 DNA follows: TGCGCCAGCAGGACGGATCATACTGGAAACACCATATATTTT.

This clonotype was seen at least ten times. The gene calls are TRBV5-1 and TRBJ1-5; TRBD1 is a possible D gene (6 bases). The V and J ends lost 7 bases and 1 base respectively, with 9 bases between them. The length of the CDR3 is 13 residues. Germline CDR1 SGHRS, CDR2 YFSETQ. CDR3 region: CASSQGSNQPQHF. CDR3 DNA sequence: TGCGCCAGCTCACAGGGAAGCAATCAGCCCCAGCATTTT.

In this sample, this clonotype turned up many times. Germline is not matched at one junction end, which may reflect a read error. This chain connects TRBV7-7 to TRBJ2-1; weak D call: TRBD2 (6 bases). Germline values: CDR1 SSHAT, CDR2 FNYEAQ (reference sequence). This CDR3 is built from 15 residues. CDR3 loop: CASSLGWGGNNEQFF. CDR3 in DNA: TGTGCTAGCAGCTTAGGGTGGGGAGGTAACAATGAGCAGTTCTTC.

This clonotype has ten or more counts. The chain combines TRBV7-9 with TRBJ2-7; 7 nucleotides agree with TRBD2. The V gene end was trimmed by 3 bases and the J gene end by 3 bases; junction bases not matched to a gene: 8. Germline lookup yields CDR1 SEHNR and CDR2 FQNEAQ (reference sequence). The CDR3 contains 15 residues. CDR3 DNA sequence: TGTGCCAGCAGCTTTGGCGGGGGAGGGGACTACGAGCAGTACTTC. The encoded protein is CASSFGGGGDYEQYF.

This clonotype was recorded many times. This chain links TRBV27 with TRBJ2-3, with D possibly being TRBD2 (6 bases). V lost 3 bases and J lost 4, with 11 bases in between. CDR3 length equals 14 residues. Looked up from germline, CDR1 is MNHEY and CDR2 is SMNVEV (reference sequence). In DNA, the CDR3 is TGTGCCAGCAGTTTCCACGGGAGACCAGATACGCAGTATTTT. It is translated as CASSFHGRPDTQYF.

This clonotype has at least ten counts. V is TRBV10-3 and J is TRBJ2-7; perhaps TRBD1 as D (5 bases). Germline V gene lookup returns CDR1 ENHRY and CDR2 SYGVKD. The CDR3 is 13 amino acids. The V end lost 10 bases, the J end lost 3 bases, and 16 bases lay between the germline ends. CDR3 region: CATSLRVNYEQYF. The CDR3 DNA reads TGTGCCACTTCACTCAGGGTTAACTACGAGCAGTACTTC.